This TCR beta chain was profiled in a study of shared clonotypes between healthy human individuals (dated by TCRdb to 2020 to 2021). About the full investigation: The cohort included three men and two women between 18 and 49 years of age. Per donor, leukapheresis produced somewhere between about 0.8 and 9 billion PBMCs. For each donor, CD4 naive and CD4 memory were each run on three plates, CD8 naive on two plates, and CD8 memory on one plate. To increase sequencing depth and limit assay-specific biases, different laboratories used diverse techniques to prepare libraries and sequence TCR repertoires. Blood TCR repertoires of roughly five healthy adults were deeply sequenced to estimate repertoire size and the extent of clonotype sharing between individuals.

On this clone: This clone's antigen is unknown. Per-base qualities were not stored, and no clone one base away is much larger.

Donors were healthy HIV-negative adults with no recently reported acute infections or vaccinations. Only Caucasian adults living in Nashville, Tennessee, USA were represented among the donors. CD4+ T cells were enriched through magnetic negative selection, after which naive cells were positively selected on CD45RA and the remaining negative fraction served as the memory subset. After blood collection by leukapheresis, PBMCs were isolated using Ficoll-Histopaque density gradient centrifugation and then cryopreserved in the vapor phase of liquid nitrogen. Purity and quantity of every magnetically sorted T cell population were checked by analytical flow cytometry. From each sorted fraction, genomic DNA was isolated and quantified by UV absorbance on a Nanodrop 2000c. Using the deep immunoSEQ assay, multiplex PCR amplified TCR CDR3 regions from genomic DNA. Extracted genomic DNA from each cell subset was distributed evenly across all wells of several immunoSEQ 96-well plates, and each plate was treated as a replicate. For sorted subsets, around 0.2 ug of genomic DNA, equivalent to some 30,000 T cell genomes, went into each replicate PCR. The purified libraries were quantified using a Qubit 3.0 fluorometer, sized with a Bioanalyzer 2100, and then quantified again using the KAPA Library Quantification kit. Every immunoSEQ 96-well plate was sequenced on a separate single-read 150-cycle Illumina NextSeq 550 flow cell. Per the original workflow: Because the immunoSEQ output included only junctional sequences and no quality scores, the filtering could not be the same as the filtering used for full-length reads. Sequences were annotated with PyIR, a Python wrapper for IgBLAST v1.9, and V/J genes and CDR3 were assigned using IMGT germline references. Reads with weak V/J assignments (E-value above 1e-6), missing CDR3, stop codons, out-of-frame junctions, or ambiguous translated residues were removed. V3J clonotypes were defined by identical inferred V gene, J gene, and CDR3 amino acid sequence. Percentage overlap between repertoires was computed as shared unique clonotypes divided by the size of the smaller repertoire. RTK rarefaction, the Chao1 estimator, and Recon v2.1 estimates of unobserved clonotypes were used to assess repertoire richness. For all TCRbeta clonotypes obtained by the gDNA method from a few donors, generation probabilities were computed with OLGA. TCRdb obtained this table from immuneACCESS and retained in-frame rearrangements with V and J assigned. These tables miss some clones; where compared with another copy, unresolved V genes account for less than half of the shortfall, and the remainder is unexplained. V, J and clone size are those of that table, while D and trimming were read from the DNA. This sample lists roughly 640,000 clones; about 74% were detected once. Together, the top ten hold approximately 1.8% of the sample.

Broad study findings and their caveats: Larger estimated clonotype richness was generally found for naive subsets than for memory subsets. Approximately 5% of naive CD4, roughly 3.6% of naive CD8, 2.3% of memory CD4, and about 0.4% of memory CD8 clonotypes were shared across a few donors. Based on pairwise subsampling, the degree of clonotype sharing among donors was expected to be affected by sequencing depth. Higher generation probabilities were observed for clonotypes shared by all four sorted-subset donors than for non-shared clonotypes. Rarefaction of sorted-subset datasets indicated incomplete sequencing despite the large sequencing depth. Only blood was sampled, and tissue TCR repertoires likely differ from those in blood. Because the study included only a small number of donors, the genetic and exposure-history diversity represented was limited.

This receptor was taken from a woman aged 30 to 39 in good health. Sequenced sample: memory CD4+ T cells sorted from blood. The cell subset or site label of this sample denotes: CD45RA-negative fraction.

The DNA is as follows: TGCGCCAGCAGCCGTGGACTAGCGGGAGGCACCGGGGAGCTGTTTTTT. Translated, it reads CASSRGLAGGTGELFF. The V gene is TRBV5-1 and the J gene is TRBJ2-2, and TRBD2 aligns with 14 junction nucleotides. CDR1 and CDR2 are read off the germline V gene as SGHRS and YFSETQ. The cysteine opens and the phenylalanine closes a CDR3 of 16 amino acids. Only the CDR3 DNA stays, 48 bases, in frame from base 1. Germline trimming: 4 bases from V, 4 bases from J; junction bases outside gene matches: 3.